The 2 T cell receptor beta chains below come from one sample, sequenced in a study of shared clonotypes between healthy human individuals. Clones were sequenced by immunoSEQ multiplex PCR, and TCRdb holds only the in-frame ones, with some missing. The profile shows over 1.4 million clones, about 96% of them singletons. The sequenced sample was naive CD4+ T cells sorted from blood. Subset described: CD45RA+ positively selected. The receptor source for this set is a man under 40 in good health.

CDR3 DNA sequence: TGTGCCAGCAGTTACTGGGGGACAGGGGAAACTGAAGCTTTCTTT. Its protein product is CASSYWGTGETEAFF. The chain employs TRBV6-5 and TRBJ1-1, with 10 bases aligning to TRBD1. This CDR3 spans 15 amino acids. The V gene's germline CDR1 is MNHEY and CDR2 SVGAGI. J was trimmed by 5 bases and V by 1 base; bases with no gene match: 4.

The CDR3, as DNA: TGTGCCAGCTCACCGCTTTGGGGGAGCGCTGGTGAGACCCAGTACTTC. Protein sequence: CASSPLWGSAGETQYF. This sequence joins TRBV18 and TRBJ2-5; D may be TRBD1 or TRBD2 (5 bases each). Germline-derived CDR1 and CDR2 are KGHSH and LQKENI. The CDR3 contains 16 residues. Trimming stripped 3 bases from V and 5 bases from J, with 19 bases between. Drawing the rest from reference TRBV18 and TRBJ2-5, the complete variable domain is NAGVMQNPRHLVRRRGQEARLRCSPMKGHSHVYWYRQLPEEGLKFMVYLQKENIIDESGMPKERFSAEFPKEGPSILRIQQVVRGDSAAYFCASSPLWGSAGETQYFGPGTRLLVL.